Described below is a single T cell receptor beta chain sequence and its context. This record comes from a study of blood T cell repertoires in COVID-19. Overall study context: Specimens from acute and convalescent COVID-19 originated in the United States, Italy and Spain. PBMCs, B-cell-depleted T cells, or T cells were the source of the cDNA or gDNA that made up the material.

Original analysis: Amplification of reference gene primers was used by the study to estimate nucleated cell counts. The protocol was immunoSEQ multiplex PCR, while the TCRdb copy is restricted to in-frame clones and leaves out a portion. The DNA gave D and trimming, while V, J and clone size come from that table. The sample has 200,000 to 250,000 clones; about 90% are singletons. The receptor was derived from a man aged 18-30 years with active or convalescent COVID-19. The sample taken for sequencing was peripheral blood.

CDR3 loop: CASSLEGAWSSYNSPLHF. CDR3 coding DNA: TGTGCCAGCAGCTTAGAAGGCGCATGGAGCTCCTATAATTCACCCCTCCACTTT. This chain links TRBV7-2 with TRBJ1-6; D is uncertain. CDR1 SGHTA and CDR2 FQGNSA come from the germline V gene. Trimming left V 1 base short and J 0 bases short, with 13 bases between. This CDR3 is 18 amino acids long.